The sequence of this TCR beta chain was determined in a study of T cell repertoires in cytomegalovirus infection. Study as a whole: Well-studied HLA-B-restricted CMV epitopes were used in the study alongside recently identified HLA-C-restricted ones. Signatures in public TCR beta sequences pointed to both CMV infection and matching HLA type.

TCRdb processed the reads anew with MiXCR; each CDR3 protein has one entry. Among a few hundred thousand distinct CDR3 sequences listed, roughly 42% were seen once. The CDR3 loop spans 15 amino acids. The V gene's germline CDR1 is SGHTA and CDR2 FQGNSA. V lost 0 bases and J lost 1; bases outside the gene matches: 3. A note on this clonotype: As yet, its antigen is unknown.

The specimen comprised cultured PBMCs, sampled from culture after CMV antigen stimulation. This receptor was identified in a human donor in good health (CMV status not recorded). Some clones in this sample may be carry-over from other donors' samples. This chain uses TRBV7-2 with TRBJ2-7, with 7 bases fitting TRBD2. Here the CDR3 DNA reads TGTGCCAGCAGCTTAGCTAGCGGGCGTTCCTACGAGCAGTACTTC. It is translated as CASSLASGRSYEQYF.